Each of the 26 T cell receptor beta chains below was sequenced from the same sample in a study of shared clonotypes between healthy human individuals. The data were produced by immunoSEQ multiplex PCR, yet TCRdb's version contains in-frame clones alone and is incomplete. This sample carries 2,500,000 or so clones, more than 85% of them seen once, and the ten largest clones take roughly 0.36%. Input material: naive CD4+ T cells from PBMCs. Subset meaning: CD45RA+ positively selected. These receptors came from a man younger than 30 in good health. Some clones in this sample may be carry-over from other donors' samples.

This chain links TRBV29-1 with TRBJ1-1; TRBD1 might be the D (5 bases). The germline V gene encodes CDR1 SQVTM and CDR2 ANQGSEA. CDR3 length: 13 residues. The germline V and J ends were trimmed by 4 bases and 1 base, with 10 bases remaining between them. The CDR3 here is CSVGGRANTEAFF. The DNA for the CDR3 is TGCAGCGTTGGGGGCAGGGCGAACACTGAAGCTTTCTTT.

The CDR3 DNA follows: TGTGCCAGCAGACTGACAGGGGGCCCTCCATTTATCTCCTACGAGCAGTACTTC. Residues: CASRLTGGPPFISYEQYF. The rearrangement joins TRBV27 to TRBJ2-7; 10 nucleotides agree with TRBD1. The ends lost 6 bases at V and 0 bases at J; junction bases unmatched: 14. The CDR3 totals 18 residues. Germline V gene data show CDR1 as MNHEY and CDR2 as SMNVEV (reference sequence).

The chain employs TRBV7-9 and TRBJ2-7; the match to TRBD1 covers 9 bases. Germline-derived CDR1 and CDR2 are SEHNR and FQNEAQ (reference sequence). The CDR3 totals 17 residues. V shed 3 bases, J shed 0 bases, and the junction held 9 bases outside the gene matches. CDR3 in amino acids: CASSFQTGTGSSYEQYF. The CDR3, as DNA: TGTGCCAGCAGCTTTCAAACCGGGACAGGGAGCTCCTACGAGCAGTACTTC. The variable domain in full, completed from reference TRBV7-9 and TRBJ2-7, reads DTGVSQNPRHKITKRGQNVTFRCDPISEHNRLYWYRQTLGQGPEFLTYFQNEAQLEKSRLLSDRFSAERPKGSFSTLEIQRTEQGDSAMYLCASSFQTGTGSSYEQYFGPGTRLTVT.

This sequence joins TRBV9 and TRBJ2-3, with 10 positions matching TRBD2. This CDR3 spans 16 amino acids. J was trimmed by 5 bases and V by 3 bases; bases with no gene match: 9. Germline assignment: CDR1 SGDLS and CDR2 YYNGEE. The CDR3: CASSATSSGREDTQYF. DNA for the CDR3: TGTGCCAGCAGCGCCACCAGCAGCGGGAGGGAAGATACGCAGTATTTT.

The chain employs TRBV28 and TRBJ1-2; D uncertain. V lost 6 bases, J lost 4 bases, and 15 bases lay in between. The CDR3 sequence is 14 residues long. Germline V gene data show CDR1 as MDHEN and CDR2 as SYDVKM. The CDR3 region has the DNA TGTGCCAGCAGAGATCAATGGGGTGGCTATGGCTACACCTTC. Translation: CASRDQWGGYGYTF.

The V call is TRBV4-1, the J call TRBJ2-4; 7 positions agree with TRBD1. The CDR3 length is 17 residues. J was trimmed by 0 bases and V by 4 bases; bases with no gene match: 9. Germline-derived CDR1 and CDR2 are MGHRA and YSYEKL. CDR3: CASSPRPDRLAKNIQYF. In DNA, the CDR3 is TGCGCCAGCAGCCCTCGTCCGGACAGGTTAGCCAAAAACATTCAGTACTTC.

The chain joins TRBV5-6 to TRBJ2-4; no firm D call. Trimming cost V 0 bases and J 4 bases, with 14 bases left between them. Germline V gene data show CDR1 as SGHDT and CDR2 as YYEEEE. The CDR3 covers 16 residues. CDR3 region: CASSLEGSRMKNIQYF. CDR3 sequence (DNA): TGTGCCAGCAGCTTGGAGGGATCGAGAATGAAAAACATTCAGTACTTC. Full variable domain (rest looked up from reference TRBV5-6 and TRBJ2-4): DAGVTQSPTHLIKTRGQQVTLRCSPKSGHDTVSWYQQALGQGPQFIFQYYEEEERQRGNFPDRFSGHQFPNYSSELNVNALLLGDSALYLCASSLEGSRMKNIQYFGAGTRLSVL.

This chain joins TRBV7-7 and TRBJ2-5; the D gene could be TRBD1 or TRBD2 (6 bases each). The CDR3 is made up of 14 amino acids. Germline-derived CDR1 and CDR2 are SSHAT and FNYEAQ (reference sequence). Trimming shortened V by 5 bases and J by 4 bases, and 14 bases separated the two germline ends. CDR3 in DNA: TGTGCCAGCAGCCGAGTAGGGGGACTAGAGACCCAGTACTTC. It encodes CASSRVGGLETQYF.

The chain carries TRBV18 and TRBJ2-1, with a weak D call TRBD1 (5 bases). The V end lost 6 bases, the J end lost 4 bases, and 13 bases lay between the germline ends. Germline lookup yields CDR1 KGHSH and CDR2 LQKENI. This CDR3 is built from 14 residues. The CDR3 DNA follows: TGTGCCAGCTCGCCCTCTAGGACATACAATGAGCAGTTCTTC. Translated, it gives CASSPSRTYNEQFF.

The rearrangement links TRBV7-2 to TRBJ1-6; 10 nucleotides align to TRBD1. This CDR3 spans 15 amino acids. Germline CDR1 SGHTA, CDR2 FQGNSA. V dropped 5 bases and J dropped 9; count of bases not matched to a gene: 7. This CDR3 reads CASSGDRGSSSPLHF. The CDR3 DNA reads TGTGCCAGCAGCGGGGACAGGGGATCAAGTTCACCCCTCCACTTT.

The rearrangement links TRBV25-1 to TRBJ1-2; D unclear. The germline V gene encodes CDR1 MGHDK and CDR2 SYGVNS. Trimming took off 3 bases at V and 4 bases at J, with 12 bases between the two ends. This CDR3 has 14 residues. This CDR3 is CASSDPGAGYGYTF. As DNA, the CDR3 is TGTGCCAGCAGTGATCCCGGAGCTGGCTATGGCTACACCTTC.

This chain links TRBV7-6 with TRBJ2-5, with 7 bases that match TRBD2. J lost 4 bases, V lost 4 bases, and 9 bases had no gene match. Per the germline V gene, CDR1 is SGHVS and CDR2 is FNYEAQ. CDR3 length: 15 amino acids. CDR3 nucleotides: TGTGCCAGCAGCTGGCCCCGGGACTATCGAGAGACCCAGTACTTC. Translation: CASSWPRDYRETQYF.

This rearrangement joins TRBV7-9 to TRBJ1-1, with TRBD1 identical over 7 bases. The V segment lost 1 base and the J segment 14 bases; nucleotides outside the gene matches: 10. This CDR3 region has 13 residues. Looked up from germline, CDR1 is SEHNR and CDR2 is FQNEAQ (reference sequence). Here the CDR3 DNA reads TGTGCCAGCAGCTTAGAAGGGGGCGCGAGTAGCTTCTTT. The encoded protein is CASSLEGGASSFF.

The table lists this clone with a count of one. This chain joins TRBV5-1 and TRBJ2-7, with D perhaps matching TRBD1 (5 bases). Germline CDR1 reads SGHRS; CDR2 reads YFSETQ. The CDR3 sequence is 17 residues long. The V and J ends lost 0 bases and 3 bases respectively, with 19 bases between them. CDR3: CASSLGSAGYFGYEQYF. The CDR3 nucleotides read TGCGCCAGCAGCTTGGGATCGGCAGGGTACTTTGGCTACGAGCAGTACTTC.

V is TRBV10-1 and J is TRBJ2-7; 7 nucleotides align to TRBD2. V lost 0 bases and J lost 4; bases outside the gene matches: 3. This CDR3 spans 14 amino acids. Germline V CDR1 and CDR2: WNHNN, SYGVQD (reference sequence). The CDR3 spells CASSESGSGYEQYF. CDR3 coding DNA: TGCGCCAGCAGTGAGTCCGGTAGCGGGTACGAGCAGTACTTC.

CDR3 DNA: TGTGCCAGCAGGTTACTAGCGGGTAGCTCCTACAATGAGCAGTTCTTC. Translating gives CASRLLAGSSYNEQFF. The chain couples TRBV6-4 to TRBJ2-1; 9 bases agree with TRBD2. The CDR3 has 16 residues. The junction had 6 bases not matched to a gene; V was cut back by 6 bases and J by 0 bases. Germline V gene sequence: CDR1 MRHNA, CDR2 SNTAGT.

The chain joins TRBV6-5 to TRBJ1-3, with D uncertain. The germline V gene has CDR1 MNHEY and CDR2 SVGAGI. V dropped 2 bases and J dropped 0 bases, with 5 bases sitting between them. CDR3 size: 14 residues. The CDR3 DNA reads as TGTGCCAGCAGTTACGCGGCCTCTGGAAACACCATATATTTT. The encoded protein is CASSYAASGNTIYF.

This clone occurred a few times. The J gene is TRBJ2-3, the V gene TRBV19; D tentatively fits TRBD1 or TRBD2 (6 bases each). CDR3 size: 16 residues. V lost 6 bases, J lost 0 bases, and 16 bases lay in between. The germline CDR1 and CDR2 sequences are LNHDA and SQIVND (reference sequence). CDR3 in DNA: TGTGCCAGTAGCTCCCTCGGGGGCCTTAGCACAGATACGCAGTATTTT. It codes for CASSSLGGLSTDTQYF. Supplemented by reference TRBV19 and TRBJ2-3, the full variable domain reads DGGITQSPKYLFRKEGQNVTLSCEQNLNHDAMYWYRQDPGQGLRLIYYSQIVNDFQKGDIAEGYSVSREKKESFPLTVTSAQKNPTAFYLCASSSLGGLSTDTQYFGPGTRLTVL.

The V call is TRBV13, the J call TRBJ2-3; TRBD2 matches at 10 bases. Looked up from germline, CDR1 is PRHDT and CDR2 is FYEKMQ (reference sequence). V was clipped by 0 bases and J by 0 bases; unmatched bases: 6. CDR3 size: 18 residues. The CDR3 loop is CASSLGLGLAASTDTQYF. The CDR3 DNA follows: TGTGCCAGCAGCTTAGGCCTTGGACTAGCGGCTAGCACAGATACGCAGTATTTT.

This clone came up once. The gene calls are TRBV7-9 and TRBJ1-4; 9 bases line up with TRBD1. The CDR3 is 16 residues long. Unmatched junction bases numbered 9, after V lost 4 bases and J lost 6 bases. CDR1 and CDR2 (germline): SEHNR, FQNEAQ (reference sequence). DNA for the CDR3: TGTGCCAGCAGCTCGGGACCGGGACAGGGACATGAAAAACTGTTTTTT. This encodes CASSSGPGQGHEKLFF.

The chain links TRBV6-5 to TRBJ1-5; 7 bases fit TRBD1. CDR1 is MNHEY, CDR2 SVGAGI, per germline. The V and J ends lost 6 bases and 2 bases, in that order; junction bases with no gene match: 7. The CDR3 covers 15 residues. As DNA, the CDR3 is TGTGCCAGCAGCCTAGGGGGCGTAGGCAATCAGCCCCAGCATTTT. It codes for CASSLGGVGNQPQHF.

The rearrangement uses TRBV4-3 and TRBJ1-4; TRBD1 might be the D (5 bases). Germline-derived CDR1 and CDR2 are LGHNA and YSLEER. The CDR3 length is 15 residues. Trimming shortened V by 4 bases and J by 4 bases, and 13 bases separated the two germline ends. CDR3 protein: CASSRDPSGNEKLFF. The DNA of the CDR3 is TGCGCCAGCAGCCGGGACCCTTCGGGTAATGAAAAACTGTTTTTT.

Comment on this clone: The same CDR3 arises from other DNA sequences in this sample as well. The chain combines TRBV6-1 with TRBJ1-5; D gene ambiguous. The V gene lost 3 bases and the J gene lost 2 bases, with 5 bases spanning the gap. CDR1 and CDR2 (germline): MNHNS, SASEGT. The CDR3 has 13 amino acids. The CDR3 reads CASSEGGNQPQHF. The CDR3 DNA reads TGTGCCAGCAGTGAGGGTGGCAATCAGCCCCAGCATTTT.

The chain links TRBV5-1 to TRBJ2-3; the D is unclear. V was cut by 0 bases and J by 10 bases, with 6 bases left in between. Germline loops: CDR1 SGHRS, CDR2 YFSETQ. The CDR3 is 11 residues long. This chain's CDR3 is CASSLAEAQYF. In nucleotides, the CDR3 is TGCGCCAGCAGCTTGGCCGAGGCGCAGTATTTT. Together with reference TRBV5-1 and TRBJ2-3, the CDR3 gives the full variable domain: KAGVTQTPRYLIKTRGQQVTLSCSPISGHRSVSWYQQTPGQGLQFLFEYFSETQRNKGNFPGRFSGRQFSNSRSEMNVSTLELGDSALYLCASSLAEAQYFGPGTRLTVL.

This sequence joins TRBV18 and TRBJ2-1; 9 bases agree with TRBD2. CDR3 length: 15 amino acids. The ends lost 3 bases at V and 4 bases at J; junction bases unmatched: 4. Germline CDR1 and CDR2: KGHSH and LQKENI. CDR3 in amino acids: CASSPISGSYNEQFF. The CDR3 nucleotides read TGTGCCAGCTCACCCATTAGCGGGAGTTACAATGAGCAGTTCTTC.

The chain combines TRBV19 with TRBJ1-2; D call uncertain. CDR1 and CDR2 from the germline V gene are LNHDA and SQIVND (reference sequence). With 0 bases removed from V and 7 bases from J, the gap between germline ends came to 15 bases. The CDR3 has 15 amino acids. The CDR3 region has the DNA TGTGCCAGTAGTATAGAAGAGGGAGGCAGAGCTGGCTACACCTTC. Amino acid sequence: CASSIEEGGRAGYTF.